This TCR beta chain was observed in a study of blood T cell repertoires in COVID-19. Study overall: Samples of COVID-19 (acute and convalescent) were obtained from the United States, Italy and Spain. Nucleic acid was either cDNA or gDNA, and it came from T cells, B-cell-depleted T cells, or PBMCs.

Original methodology: For nucleated cells, counts were estimated from reference gene primer amplification. Measured with immunoSEQ multiplex PCR; TCRdb has only the in-frame clones, and not every one. The D gene and trimming were derived from the DNA, and the V and J assignments and clone size from that table. The data show fewer than 200,000 clones, 88% seen once. The CDR3 is made up of 14 amino acids. CDR1 is GTSNPN and CDR2 is SVGIG in the germline V gene (reference sequence). The junction had 2 bases not matched to a gene; V was cut back by 2 bases and J by 7 bases. The sequencing sample was made of peripheral blood. The clonotype comes from a man aged 55 to 70 with acute or convalescent COVID-19. The V and J genes are TRBV30 and TRBJ1-6, with TRBD1 matching over 10 bases. The CDR3 DNA follows: TGTGCCTGGAGTCCGACAGGGGGCAATTCACCCCTCCACTTT. It specifies CAWSPTGGNSPLHF. Variable domain in full (rest from reference TRBV30 and TRBJ1-6): SQTIHQWPATLVQPVGSPLSLECTVEGTSNPNLYWYRQAAGRGLQLLFYSVGIGQISSEVPQNLSASRPQDRQFILSSKKLLLSDSGFYLCAWSPTGGNSPLHFGNGTRLTVT.